This TCR beta chain comes out of a study of cytomegalovirus exposure and HLA in healthy donors. The study, taken as a whole, reports: Fewer N-insertions than the 666-donor mean were reportedly shown by an Asian-associated ancestry cluster in a later analysis. Information on immune exposure was restricted to one variable (CMV serostatus).

In regard to this clone: The target antigen is unknown.

CDR1 is SNHLY and CDR2 is FYNNEI in the germline V gene. J gave up 4 bases and V 6 bases, and 11 bases lay outside the gene matches. This CDR3 is 15 amino acids long. The study ran its PCR with 60 Vbeta and 13 Jbeta primers. As originally analysed: In a later analysis, 80 million to 100 million unique TCR beta chains included roughly 11 million shared by two or more donors. Profiled with immunoSEQ multiplex PCR; TCRdb holds only in-frame clones, not every one. That table supplies the V and J calls and clone size; D and trimming were determined from the DNA. The sample has tens of thousands of clones, and its top ten clones hold 2.7%.

The TCR originated in a man between 40 and 49 years old in good health and CMV-seronegative. V usage is TRBV2 and J usage is TRBJ1-1, with 7 bases fitting TRBD1. Source material: PBMCs. CDR3 sequence: CASRGNAGGVTEAFF. The CDR3 nucleotides read TGTGCCAGCAGGGGTAACGCAGGGGGTGTCACTGAAGCTTTCTTT.